This T cell receptor beta chain was recorded in a study of cytomegalovirus exposure and HLA in healthy donors. For the study at large: Unique TCRs numbering about 87 million, obtained from HLA-typed donors, made up an early data release.

V lost 5 bases and J lost 2; bases outside the gene matches: 9. CDR1 and CDR2 (germline): SGHVS, FQNEAQ. This CDR3 spans 17 amino acids. Use of 60 Vbeta and 13 Jbeta primers characterized the PCR. The method was immunoSEQ multiplex PCR; TCRdb's version includes in-frame clones alone and lacks a portion of them. This sample has roughly 190,000 clones, with about four fifths found just once. Sequencing input: PBMCs. This chain joins TRBV7-8 and TRBJ2-5, with 12 bases fitting TRBD2. The receptor was isolated from a man aged 18 to 30 in good health and CMV-seronegative. The CDR3 DNA is TGTGCCAGCAGCCCTCTCCCCGGACTAGCGGGACAAGAGACCCAGTACTTC. This gives the protein CASSPLPGLAGQETQYF.